This TCR beta chain was recorded in a study of blood T cell repertoires in COVID-19. The wider study: Sample material is recorded as cDNA or gDNA derived from T cells, B-cell-depleted T cells, or PBMCs.

Enrollment of patients from Seattle took place during active infection, with longitudinal follow-up. TCRdb keeps only in-frame clones here, not all; method: immunoSEQ multiplex PCR. The data contain roughly 300,000 clones, 80% to 95% of them singletons. CDR1 and CDR2 (germline): MNHEY, SMNVEV (reference sequence). The CDR3 sequence is 14 residues long. V lost 3 bases and J lost 7, with 12 bases in between. Sequenced sample: peripheral blood. The TCR originated in a woman in her 30s with COVID-19, enrolled during active disease. This sequence joins TRBV27 and TRBJ1-4; the D gene is possibly TRBD1 (5 bases). This CDR3 is CASSFHGAGEKLFF. CDR3 nucleotides: TGTGCCAGCAGTTTTCATGGGGCTGGTGAAAAACTGTTTTTT.